The 21 T cell receptor beta chains presented below share a single source sample, sequenced in a study of T cell repertoires in cytomegalovirus infection. TCRdb recomputed calls from the reads with MiXCR, one row per CDR3 protein. Of about 310,000 distinct CDR3 sequences in the sample, roughly a tenth were seen once. The sequenced sample consisted of PBMCs. The receptors were gathered from a human donor in good health (CMV status not recorded). Some clones in this sample may be carry-over from other donors' samples.

This clonotype was counted many times. The CDR3 DNA reads as TGTGCCAGCAGCTCGCGACTAGCGGGGACCACAGATACGCAGTATTTT. Translation: CASSSRLAGTTDTQYF. The chain employs TRBV7-9 and TRBJ2-3; TRBD2 agrees at 11 bases. The junction had 5 bases not matched to a gene; V was cut back by 4 bases and J by 2 bases. Germline V gives CDR1 SEHNR, CDR2 FQNEAQ (reference sequence). CDR3 length: 16 amino acids.

The chain couples TRBV20-1 to TRBJ2-2; 7 bases match TRBD1. V lost 4 bases to trimming and J lost 2 bases; unmatched junction nucleotides: 19. The V gene's germline CDR1 is DFQATT and CDR2 SNEGSKA (reference sequence). The CDR3 runs to 19 residues. CDR3 loop: CSAIPGTARYTYNTGELFF. In DNA, the CDR3 is TGCAGTGCTATCCCCGGGACAGCAAGATACACCTATAACACCGGGGAGCTGTTTTTT.

This clonotype has a handful of counts. The V call is TRBV18, the J call TRBJ1-3; D is possibly TRBD1 (6 bases). Germline V lookup: CDR1 KGHSH, CDR2 LQKENI. Trimming shortened V by 3 bases and J by 0 bases, and 9 bases separated the two germline ends. The length of the CDR3 is 15 residues. The CDR3, as DNA: TGTGCCAGCTCACCGGCCAGGGGCTCTGGAAACACCATATATTTT. Amino acid sequence: CASSPARGSGNTIYF.

In regard to this clonotype: A read error may explain this, as a much larger clone is one base away. This chain joins TRBV6-5 and TRBJ1-4, with D perhaps TRBD1 (5 bases). Germline CDR1 is MNHEY and CDR2 is SVGAGI. The CDR3 consists of 13 residues. CDR3 sequence: CASGYSKGGELFF. The CDR3 bases are TGTGCCAGCGGTTACTCGAAGGGAGGGGAACTGTTTTTT.

This clonotype was counted many times. This chain links TRBV5-6 with TRBJ1-2; TRBD1 matches 10 bases. The CDR3 length is 15 residues. J lost 4 bases, V lost 8 bases, and 11 bases had no gene match. The V gene's germline CDR1 is SGHDT and CDR2 YYEEEE. The CDR3 loop is CASTGDRGRGYGYTF. The CDR3 DNA follows: TGTGCCAGTACGGGCGACAGGGGGCGAGGCTATGGCTACACCTTC.

This clonotype occurred many times. The CDR3 DNA reads TGTGCCAGTAGTATAAAGTATAGCAATCAGCCCCAGCATTTT. This gives the protein CASSIKYSNQPQHF. The chain couples TRBV19 to TRBJ1-5; D is ambiguous. The CDR3 loop spans 14 amino acids. The germline V and J ends were trimmed by 2 bases and 0 bases, with 5 bases remaining between them. CDR1 and CDR2 from the germline V gene are LNHDA and SQIVND (reference sequence).

Comments on this clonotype: The germline gene is not matched at one end of the junction; a read error may be the cause. The rearrangement links TRBV20-1 to TRBJ2-5; perhaps TRBD1 as D (5 bases). CDR3 length: 12 residues. From germline, CDR1 is DFQATT and CDR2 SNEGSKA (reference sequence). The CDR3 reads CCARGGEETQYF. DNA of the CDR3: TGCTGTGCTAGGGGTGGGGAAGAGACCCAGTACTTC.

This clonotype has more than one count but fewer than ten. The rearrangement joins TRBV18 to TRBJ1-1; D is uncertain. CDR3 length: 13 residues. V was pared by 1 base and J by 6 bases, with 9 bases between. The germline V gene has CDR1 KGHSH and CDR2 LQKENI. The CDR3 here is CASSPQGPPEAFF. For the CDR3, the DNA is TGTGCCAGCTCACCACAGGGCCCTCCTGAAGCTTTCTTT.

This clonotype turned up a few times. The rearrangement links TRBV29-1 to TRBJ2-5; possible D gene TRBD2, 5 bases. The germline CDR1 and CDR2 sequences are SQVTM and ANQGSEA. CDR3 length: 12 residues. V was shortened by 3 bases and J by 5 bases, with 10 bases between the two germline ends. This CDR3 is CSVDSRGETQYF. The CDR3 DNA follows: TGCAGCGTTGATTCCAGAGGGGAGACCCAGTACTTC.

For the CDR3, the DNA is TGTGCCACCCTGGGCGGTCGGACTGAAGCTTTCTTT. Its protein is CATLGGRTEAFF. V is TRBV2 and J is TRBJ1-1, with unresolved D. The germline V gene encodes CDR1 SNHLY and CDR2 FYNNEI. V gave up 10 bases and J gave up 5 bases, with 14 bases separating them. This CDR3 has 12 amino acids.

There are many counts of this clonotype. The chain combines TRBV7-6 with TRBJ2-1; a possible D gene is TRBD2 (6 bases). Germline assignment: CDR1 SGHVS and CDR2 FNYEAQ. Trimming took off 3 bases at V and 8 bases at J, with 23 bases between the two ends. This CDR3 is 17 amino acids long. The CDR3 DNA is TGTGCCAGCAGCTTTTCGCCCCTGGGCGGGGTAGCCTATGAGCAGTTCTTC. Translated, it gives CASSFSPLGGVAYEQFF.

This clonotype was found many times. The chain recombines TRBV29-1 with TRBJ2-3; weak D call: TRBD1 (5 bases). The V end was cut by 4 bases, the J end by 7 bases, with 12 bases between. The length of the CDR3 is 12 residues. Germline CDR1 reads SQVTM; CDR2 reads ANQGSEA. The CDR3 DNA reads TGCAGCGTTGGAAGGGGCCAGCATACGCAGTATTTT. Its translation: CSVGRGQHTQYF.

This clonotype came up many times. The chain has TRBV3-1 and TRBJ1-1; tentatively, D is TRBD1 (5 bases). V was pared by 5 bases and J by 1 base, with 14 bases between. Germline CDR1 LGHDT, CDR2 YNNKEL (reference sequence). The CDR3 is 15 residues long. CDR3 sequence: CASSAAGTENTEAFF. The CDR3 DNA follows: TGTGCCAGCAGCGCTGCCGGGACGGAGAACACTGAAGCTTTCTTT. Using reference TRBV3-1 and TRBJ1-1 for the parts outside the CDR3, the full variable domain is DTAVSQTPKYLVTQMGNDKSIKCEQNLGHDTMYWYKQDSKKFLKIMFSYNNKELIINETVPNRFSPKSPDKAHLNLHINSLELGDSAVYFCASSAAGTENTEAFFGQGTRLTVV.

There are many counts of this clonotype. The chain couples TRBV7-2 to TRBJ2-7; possibly TRBD2 for D (5 bases). CDR3 length: 15 residues. V lost 5 bases, J lost 1 base, and 15 bases lay in between. Germline CDR1 and CDR2: SGHTA and FQGNSA. The CDR3 loop is CASSPRWTGSYEQYF. In DNA form, the CDR3 reads TGTGCCAGCAGCCCCCGATGGACGGGATCCTACGAGCAGTACTTC. Combining the CDR3 with reference TRBV7-2 and TRBJ2-7 gives the whole variable domain GAGVSQSPSNKVTEKGKDVELRCDPISGHTALYWYRQSLGQGLEFLIYFQGNSAPDKSGLPSDRFSAERTGGSVSTLTIQRTQQEDSAVYLCASSPRWTGSYEQYFGPGTRLTVT.

This clonotype was seen ten or more times. The rearrangement joins TRBV20-1 to TRBJ1-1, with 8 bases identical to TRBD1. V shed 2 bases and J 4 bases; nucleotides not matched to a gene: 6. Germline CDR1 DFQATT, CDR2 SNEGSKA (reference sequence). This CDR3 has 14 residues. DNA for the CDR3: TGCAGTGCTAGACCCGGACAGGGCGGCACTGAAGCTTTCTTT. Its protein product is CSARPGQGGTEAFF.

This clonotype was seen ten or more times. V gene TRBV28 combines with J gene TRBJ2-3; a possible D gene is TRBD1 (5 bases). Germline V CDR1 and CDR2: MDHEN, SYDVKM. V lost 7 bases and J lost 6, with 17 bases in between. The CDR3 runs 14 residues. CDR3 DNA: TGTGCCAGCAAATTTCCTGCCTCAGGGGATACGCAGTATTTT. Amino acids: CASKFPASGDTQYF.

This clonotype was counted many times. This chain connects TRBV6-1 to TRBJ2-3; 8 nucleotides line up with TRBD2. V gave up 5 bases and J gave up 3 bases; unmatched junction bases: 7. Germline CDR1 MNHNS, CDR2 SASEGT. The CDR3 is 15 amino acids. The CDR3: CASSFGLAGTDTQYF. CDR3 nucleotides: TGTGCCAGCAGTTTCGGACTAGCCGGGACAGATACGCAGTATTTT.

V is TRBV14 and J is TRBJ2-2; 11 nucleotides agree with TRBD2. V lost 2 bases to trimming and J lost 6 bases; unmatched junction nucleotides: 5. The CDR3 extends over 16 amino acids. Per the germline V gene, CDR1 is SGHDN and CDR2 is FVKESK. CDR3 sequence reads: CASSQITSGSSGELFF. Written as DNA, the CDR3 is TGTGCCAGCAGCCAAATAACTAGCGGGAGTTCCGGGGAGCTGTTTTTT.

This clonotype occurred once. One base away lies a much larger clone, so this may be a sequencing read error. The chain recombines TRBV24-1 with TRBJ1-2; a weak D match, TRBD1 (5 bases). The CDR3 is 13 amino acids. Per germline, CDR1 KGHDR and CDR2 SFDVKD. CDR3 nucleotide sequence: TGTGCCACCAGTGATCGCGGGACCGCTGGCTTCACCTTC. It is translated as CATSDRGTAGFTF.

This clonotype has just a few counts. V and J are TRBV5-4 and TRBJ2-7, with unresolved D. Per the germline V gene, CDR1 is SGHNT and CDR2 is YYREEE (reference sequence). The ends were cut back, 1 base at V and 2 bases at J, with 7 bases in the middle. This CDR3 spans 13 amino acids. The chain's CDR3 is CASSLSVTYEQYV. In nucleotides, the CDR3 is TGTGCCAGCAGCTTGAGCGTGACCTACGAGCAGTACGTC.

This clonotype was picked up many times. This chain links TRBV14 with TRBJ2-7; tentative D call: TRBD1 (5 bases). Germline V gene lookup returns CDR1 SGHDN and CDR2 FVKESK. The V gene lost 2 bases and the J gene lost 2 bases, with 10 bases spanning the gap. This CDR3 has 14 amino acids. CDR3 nucleotide sequence: TGTGCCAGCAGCCAACGCGACAGACCCTACGAGCAGTACTTC. Amino acids: CASSQRDRPYEQYF. Combining the CDR3 with reference TRBV14 and TRBJ2-7 gives the whole variable domain EAGVTQFPSHSVIEKGQTVTLRCDPISGHDNLYWYRRVMGKEIKFLLHFVKESKQDESGMPNNRFLAERTGGTYSTLKVQPAELEDSGVYFCASSQRDRPYEQYFGPGTRLTVT.